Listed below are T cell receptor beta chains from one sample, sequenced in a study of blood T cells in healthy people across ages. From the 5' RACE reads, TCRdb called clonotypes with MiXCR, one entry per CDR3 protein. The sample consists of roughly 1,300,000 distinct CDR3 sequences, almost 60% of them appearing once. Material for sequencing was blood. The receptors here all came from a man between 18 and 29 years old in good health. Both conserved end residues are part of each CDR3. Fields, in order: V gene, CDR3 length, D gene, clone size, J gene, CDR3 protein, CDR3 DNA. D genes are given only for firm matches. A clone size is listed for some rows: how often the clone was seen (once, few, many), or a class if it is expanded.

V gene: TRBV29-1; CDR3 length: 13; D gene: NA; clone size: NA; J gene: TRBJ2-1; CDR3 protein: CSVEVALDNEQFF; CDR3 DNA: TGCAGCGTTGAAGTCGCACTTGACAATGAGCAGTTCTTC
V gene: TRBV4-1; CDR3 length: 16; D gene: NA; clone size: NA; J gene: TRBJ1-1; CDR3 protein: CASSQDSGRGNTEAFF; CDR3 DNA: TGCGCCAGCAGCCAAGATTCAGGTAGGGGCAACACTGAAGCTTTCTTT
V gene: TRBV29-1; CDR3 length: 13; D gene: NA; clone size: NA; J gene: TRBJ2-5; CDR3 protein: CSAKGPGEETQYF; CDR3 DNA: TGCAGCGCAAAGGGACCTGGGGAAGAGACCCAGTACTTC
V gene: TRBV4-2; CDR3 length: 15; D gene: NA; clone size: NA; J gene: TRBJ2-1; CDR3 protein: CASSQDLPSYNEQFF; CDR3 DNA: TGTGCCAGCAGCCAAGACCTACCCAGCTACAATGAGCAGTTCTTC
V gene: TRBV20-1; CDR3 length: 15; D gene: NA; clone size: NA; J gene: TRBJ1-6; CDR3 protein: CSARDRRGNNSPLHF; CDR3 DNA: TGCAGTGCTAGAGATCGGAGGGGGAATAATTCACCCCTCCACTTT
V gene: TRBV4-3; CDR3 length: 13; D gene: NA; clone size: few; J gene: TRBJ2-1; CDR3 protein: CASSQELLNEQFF; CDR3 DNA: TGCGCCAGCAGCCAAGAATTACTCAATGAGCAGTTCTTC
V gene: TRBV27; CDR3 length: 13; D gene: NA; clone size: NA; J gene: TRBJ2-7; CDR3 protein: CASSWGFPYEQYF; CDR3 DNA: TGTGCCAGCAGCTGGGGTTTTCCTTACGAGCAGTACTTC
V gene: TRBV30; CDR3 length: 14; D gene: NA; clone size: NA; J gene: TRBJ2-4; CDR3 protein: CAWSDRLAKNIQYF; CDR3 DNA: TGTGCCTGGAGTGACAGACTAGCCAAAAACATTCAGTACTTC
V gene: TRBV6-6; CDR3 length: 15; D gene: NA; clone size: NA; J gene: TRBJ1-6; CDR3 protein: CASTKGRVGDSPLHF; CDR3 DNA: TGTGCCAGCACCAAGGGCAGGGTAGGGGATTCACCCCTCCACTTT
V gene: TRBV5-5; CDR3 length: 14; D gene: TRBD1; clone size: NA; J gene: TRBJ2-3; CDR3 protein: CASSQRQGADTQYF; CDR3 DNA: TGTGCCAGCAGCCAGAGACAGGGAGCAGATACGCAGTATTTT
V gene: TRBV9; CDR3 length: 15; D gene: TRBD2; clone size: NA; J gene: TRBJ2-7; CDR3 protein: CASSATSGLTYEQYF; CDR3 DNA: TGTGCCAGTAGCGCGACTAGCGGCCTAACCTACGAGCAGTACTTC
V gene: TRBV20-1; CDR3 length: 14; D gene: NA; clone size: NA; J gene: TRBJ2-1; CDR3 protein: CSARQRLVGNEQFF; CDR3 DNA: TGCAGTGCTAGACAGAGGCTAGTAGGGAATGAGCAGTTCTTC
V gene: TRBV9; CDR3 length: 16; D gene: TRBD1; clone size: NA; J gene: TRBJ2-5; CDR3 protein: CASSEGGQGHWETQYF; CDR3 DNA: TGTGCCAGCAGCGAGGGGGGACAGGGTCACTGGGAGACCCAGTACTTC
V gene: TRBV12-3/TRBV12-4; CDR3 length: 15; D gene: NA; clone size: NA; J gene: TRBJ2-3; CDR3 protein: CASSLGVNLPDTQYF; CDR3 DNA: TGTGCCAGCAGTTTAGGGGTGAACCTACCAGATACGCAGTATTTT
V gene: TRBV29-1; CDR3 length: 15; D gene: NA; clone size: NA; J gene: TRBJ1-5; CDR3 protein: CSVEDQGISNQPQHF; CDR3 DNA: TGCAGCGTTGAGGATCAGGGAATCTCAAATCAGCCCCAGCATTTT
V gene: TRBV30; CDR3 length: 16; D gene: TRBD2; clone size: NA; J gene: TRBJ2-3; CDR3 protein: CAREQILADLTDTQYF; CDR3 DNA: TGTGCCCGCGAACAAATTCTAGCGGACCTCACAGATACGCAGTATTTT
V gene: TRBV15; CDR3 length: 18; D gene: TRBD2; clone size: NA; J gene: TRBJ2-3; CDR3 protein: CATSGARWTSGRSDTQYF; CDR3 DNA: TGTGCCACCAGCGGAGCCCGGTGGACTAGCGGGAGGTCAGATACGCAGTATTTT
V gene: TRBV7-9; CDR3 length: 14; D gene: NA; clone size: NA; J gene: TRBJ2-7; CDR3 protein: CASSSISGHGEQYF; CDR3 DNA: TGTGCCAGCAGCTCCATTAGCGGACACGGAGAGCAGTACTTC